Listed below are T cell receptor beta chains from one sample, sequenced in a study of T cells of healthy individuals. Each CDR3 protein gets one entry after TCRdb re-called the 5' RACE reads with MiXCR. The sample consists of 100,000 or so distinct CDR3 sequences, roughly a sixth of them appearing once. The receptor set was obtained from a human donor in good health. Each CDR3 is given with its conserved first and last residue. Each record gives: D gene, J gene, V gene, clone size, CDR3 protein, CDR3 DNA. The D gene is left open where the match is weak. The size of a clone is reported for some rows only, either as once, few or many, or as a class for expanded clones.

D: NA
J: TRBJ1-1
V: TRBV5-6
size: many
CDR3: CASSLDWGNTEAFF
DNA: TGTGCCAGCAGCTTGGATTGGGGTAACACTGAAGCTTTCTTT

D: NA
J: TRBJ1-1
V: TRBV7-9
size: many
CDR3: CASSLGGGTEAFF
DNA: TGTGCCAGCAGCTTGGGGGGCGGCACTGAAGCTTTCTTT

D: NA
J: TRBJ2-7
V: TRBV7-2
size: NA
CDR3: CASSLDRANEQYF
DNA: TGTGCCAGCAGCTTAGACAGGGCTAACGAGCAGTACTTC

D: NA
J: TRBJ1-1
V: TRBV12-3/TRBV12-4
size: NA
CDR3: CASSLERGTEAFF
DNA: TGTGCCAGCAGTTTAGAGCGGGGCACTGAAGCTTTCTTT

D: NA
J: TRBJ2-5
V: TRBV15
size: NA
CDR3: CATSRDWVNTGAYQETQYF
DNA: TGTGCCACCAGCAGAGATTGGGTGAACACTGGGGCGTACCAAGAGACCCAGTACTTC

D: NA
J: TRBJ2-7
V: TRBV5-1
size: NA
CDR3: CASSLRGEAYEQYF
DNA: TGCGCCAGCAGCTTAAGAGGAGAGGCCTACGAGCAGTACTTC

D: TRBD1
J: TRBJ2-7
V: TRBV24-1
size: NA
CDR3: CATSDSQQGAGYEQYF
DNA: TGTGCCACCAGTGATTCCCAACAGGGGGCAGGTTACGAGCAGTACTTC

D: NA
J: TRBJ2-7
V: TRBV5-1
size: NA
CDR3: CASSLASASTVYEQYF
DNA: TGCGCCAGCAGCTTGGCCAGTGCGTCAACAGTCTACGAGCAGTACTTC

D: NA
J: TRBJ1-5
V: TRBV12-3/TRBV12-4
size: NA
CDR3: CASRGGTPNQPQHF
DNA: TGTGCCAGCAGAGGCGGGACACCTAATCAGCCCCAGCATTTT

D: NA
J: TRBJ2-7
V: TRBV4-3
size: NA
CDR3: CASSQGQVFSSYEQYF
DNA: TGCGCCAGCAGCCAAGGTCAGGTCTTTAGCTCCTACGAGCAGTACTTC

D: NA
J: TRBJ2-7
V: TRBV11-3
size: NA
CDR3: CASSLAESYEQYF
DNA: TGTGCCAGCAGTTTAGCCGAATCCTACGAGCAGTACTTC

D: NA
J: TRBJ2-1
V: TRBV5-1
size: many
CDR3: CASSLGALDEQFF
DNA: TGCGCCAGCAGCTTGGGGGCCCTCGATGAGCAGTTCTTC

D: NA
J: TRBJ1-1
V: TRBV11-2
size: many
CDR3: CASSLSGARSVNTEAFF
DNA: TGTGCCAGCAGCTTATCGGGGGCGCGGTCGGTGAACACTGAAGCTTTCTTT

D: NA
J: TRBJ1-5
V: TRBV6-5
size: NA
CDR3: CASRRGGVVNQPQHF
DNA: TGTGCCAGCAGGAGGGGAGGGGTGGTCAATCAGCCCCAGCATTTT

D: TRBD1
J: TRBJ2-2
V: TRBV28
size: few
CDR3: CASSLDRARAGELFF
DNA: TGTGCCAGCAGTTTAGACAGGGCGAGGGCCGGGGAGCTGTTTTTT

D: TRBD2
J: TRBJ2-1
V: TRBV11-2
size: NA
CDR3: CASWTSERYNEQFF
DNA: TGTGCCAGCTGGACTAGCGAGAGATACAATGAGCAGTTCTTC

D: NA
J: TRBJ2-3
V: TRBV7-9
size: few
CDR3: CASSLGPDTQYF
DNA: TGTGCCAGCAGCTTAGGGCCAGATACGCAGTATTTT

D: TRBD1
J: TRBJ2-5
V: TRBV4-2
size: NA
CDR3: CASSQDTGGEETQYF
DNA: TGTGCCAGCAGCCAAGATACAGGGGGCGAGGAGACCCAGTACTTC

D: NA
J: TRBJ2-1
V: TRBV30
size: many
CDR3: CAWNGLNEQFF
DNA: TGTGCCTGGAACGGTCTCAATGAGCAGTTCTTC

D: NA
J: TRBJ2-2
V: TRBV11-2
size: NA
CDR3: CASSWEAGAGELFF
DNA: TGTGCCAGCAGCTGGGAAGCAGGGGCCGGGGAGCTGTTTTTT

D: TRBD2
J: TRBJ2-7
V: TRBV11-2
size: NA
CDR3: CASNHPGASGTNEQYF
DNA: TGTGCCAGCAACCATCCTGGGGCTAGCGGGACGAACGAGCAGTACTTC

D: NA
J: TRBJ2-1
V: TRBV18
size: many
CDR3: CASSPPEGIPNEQFF
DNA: TGTGCCAGCTCACCACCGGAAGGGATTCCCAATGAGCAGTTCTTC

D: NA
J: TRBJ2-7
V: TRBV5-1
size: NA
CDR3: CASSLGDYEQYF
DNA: TGCGCCAGCAGCTTGGGGGACTACGAGCAGTACTTC

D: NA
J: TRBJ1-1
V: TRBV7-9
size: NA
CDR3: CASSLVHDTEAFF
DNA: TGTGCCAGCAGCTTGGTACATGACACTGAAGCTTTCTTT

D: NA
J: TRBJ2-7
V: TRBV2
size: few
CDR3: CASRRDGSYEQYF
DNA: TGTGCCAGCAGGAGGGACGGCTCCTACGAGCAGTACTTC

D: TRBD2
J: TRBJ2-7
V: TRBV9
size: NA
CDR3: CASSVRGSSYEQYF
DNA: TGTGCCAGCAGCGTGCGGGGGTCCTCCTACGAGCAGTACTTC

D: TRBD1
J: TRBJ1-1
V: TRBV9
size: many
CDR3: CASSGDTGVRTEAFF
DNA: TGTGCCAGCAGCGGAGACACAGGGGTCCGTACTGAAGCTTTCTTT

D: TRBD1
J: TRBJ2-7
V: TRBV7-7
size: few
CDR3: CASSLNLDREQYF
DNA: TGTGCTAGCAGCTTAAATTTGGACAGGGAGCAGTACTTC

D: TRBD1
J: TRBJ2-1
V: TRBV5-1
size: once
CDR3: CASSLEGQGARNEQFF
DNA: TGCGCCAGCAGCCTGGAGGGTCAGGGGGCGCGAAATGAGCAGTTCTTC

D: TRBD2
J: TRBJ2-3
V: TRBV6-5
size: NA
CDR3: CASKTLTSGGSTDTQYF
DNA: TGTGCCAGCAAGACCCTAACTAGCGGGGGAAGCACAGATACGCAGTATTTT

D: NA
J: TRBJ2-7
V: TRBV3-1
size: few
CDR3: CASSQLDRAEQYF
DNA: TGTGCCAGCAGCCAACTTGACAGAGCCGAGCAGTACTTC

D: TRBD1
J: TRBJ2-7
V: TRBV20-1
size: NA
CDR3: CSASDRGSHEQYF
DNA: TGCAGTGCTAGTGACAGGGGCTCCCACGAGCAGTACTTC

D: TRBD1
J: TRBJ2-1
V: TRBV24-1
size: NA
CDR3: CATSDRRGTGHNEQFF
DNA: TGTGCCACCAGTGACCGGCGTGGGACAGGGCACAATGAGCAGTTCTTC

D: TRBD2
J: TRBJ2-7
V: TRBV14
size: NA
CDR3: CASRALRDRDTSGRFHEQYF
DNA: TGTGCCAGCAGGGCCCTTCGGGACAGGGATACTAGCGGGAGGTTCCACGAGCAGTACTTC

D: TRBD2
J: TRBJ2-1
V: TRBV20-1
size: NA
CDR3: CSVRTSGDEQFF
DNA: TGCAGTGTTCGGACTAGCGGGGATGAGCAGTTCTTC

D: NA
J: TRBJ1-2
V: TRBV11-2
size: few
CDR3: CASSSGTSNYGYTF
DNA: TGTGCCAGCAGCTCGGGGACAAGTAACTATGGCTACACCTTC

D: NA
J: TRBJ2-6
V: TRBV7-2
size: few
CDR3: CASSLLGQTKGVLTF
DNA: TGTGCCAGCAGCTTATTAGGGCAGACCAAGGGCGTCCTGACTTTC

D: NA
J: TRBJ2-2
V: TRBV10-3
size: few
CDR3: CAIKRGFRATGELFF
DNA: TGTGCCATCAAACGAGGGTTCCGGGCCACCGGGGAGCTGTTTTTT

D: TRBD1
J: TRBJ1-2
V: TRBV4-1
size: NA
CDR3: CASSQRDSSGYTF
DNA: TGCGCCAGCAGCCAAAGGGACAGCAGTGGCTACACCTTC

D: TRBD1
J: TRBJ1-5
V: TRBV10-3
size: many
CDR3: CAIRGQGIDQPQHF
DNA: TGTGCCATCAGAGGACAGGGGATTGACCAGCCCCAGCATTTT

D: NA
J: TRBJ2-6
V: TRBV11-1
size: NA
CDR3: CASSFGLSLGANVLTF
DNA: TGTGCCAGCAGCTTTGGCCTTTCGCTCGGGGCCAACGTCCTGACTTTC

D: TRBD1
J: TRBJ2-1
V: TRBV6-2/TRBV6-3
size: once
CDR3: CASSYRAGGASYNEQFF
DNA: TGTGCCAGCAGTTACCGCGCAGGGGGCGCCTCCTACAATGAGCAGTTCTTC

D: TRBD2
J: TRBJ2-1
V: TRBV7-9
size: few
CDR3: CASSFPAGTSPIHEQFF
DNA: TGTGCCAGCAGCTTCCCTGCCGGGACTAGCCCGATACATGAGCAGTTCTTC

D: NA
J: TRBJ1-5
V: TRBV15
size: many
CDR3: CATSGGHGGQPQHF
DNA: TGTGCCACCAGCGGAGGGCATGGGGGACAGCCCCAGCATTTT

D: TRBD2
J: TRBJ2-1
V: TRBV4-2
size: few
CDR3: CASSQVAGSSYNEQFF
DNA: TGTGCCAGCAGCCAAGTAGCGGGAAGCTCCTACAATGAGCAGTTCTTC

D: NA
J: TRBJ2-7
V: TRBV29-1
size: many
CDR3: CSVVRESSYEQYF
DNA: TGCAGCGTTGTTCGGGAAAGCTCCTACGAGCAGTACTTC

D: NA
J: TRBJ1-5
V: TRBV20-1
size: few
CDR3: CSASGGLNQPQHF
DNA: TGCAGTGCTAGTGGGGGCTTAAATCAGCCCCAGCATTTT

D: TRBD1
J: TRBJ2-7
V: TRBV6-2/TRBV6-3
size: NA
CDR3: CASSYLNRGEQYF
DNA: TGTGCCAGCAGTTATCTAAACAGGGGCGAGCAGTACTTC